Shown below are 6 T cell receptor beta chains from a single sample sequenced in a study of cytomegalovirus exposure and HLA in healthy donors. The PCR made use of 60 Vbeta and 13 Jbeta primers. Only in-frame clones appear in the TCRdb table, and some are missing; sequencing was by immunoSEQ multiplex PCR. This table has approximately 120,000 clones, 76% appearing once. Source material: PBMCs. These receptors were obtained from a man over 45 in good health and CMV-seronegative.

The chain joins TRBV5-1 to TRBJ1-1; D is uncertain. Trimming removed 4 bases from V and 1 base from J, with 11 bases in between. The CDR3 covers 14 residues. Germline V lookup: CDR1 SGHRS, CDR2 YFSETQ. CDR3 in amino acids: CASSLLPGNTEAFF. The CDR3 coding sequence is TGCGCCAGCAGCCTCCTACCAGGGAACACTGAAGCTTTCTTT.

This chain uses TRBV2 with TRBJ1-2; perhaps TRBD1 as D (5 bases). V lost 6 bases, J lost 0 bases, and 14 bases lay in between. CDR1 is SNHLY and CDR2 is FYNNEI in the germline V gene. The length of the CDR3 is 15 residues. The DNA of the CDR3 is TGTGCCAGCAGCCTGGGACTCCTAGCTAACTATGGCTACACCTTC. Protein sequence: CASSLGLLANYGYTF.

In its sample, this clone was seen a few times. The chain uses TRBV4-3 and TRBJ2-7; 7 nucleotides line up with TRBD1. After removal of 3 bases from V and 7 bases from J, the junction contained 15 bases not matched to a gene. The CDR3 extends over 16 amino acids. The germline CDR1 and CDR2 sequences are LGHNA and YSLEER. CDR3 bases: TGCGCCAGCAGCCACTCCTCGACAGGGCCATTGAGGGAGCAGTACTTC. Its protein product is CASSHSSTGPLREQYF.

The chain employs TRBV5-1 and TRBJ2-3; 11 positions match TRBD1. CDR1 is SGHRS, CDR2 YFSETQ, per germline. The ends lost 4 bases at V and 1 base at J; junction bases unmatched: 2. There are 15 residues in the CDR3. CDR3 sequence reads: CASSGGQGGTDTQYF. The CDR3 DNA reads as TGCGCCAGCAGCGGGGGACAGGGGGGCACAGATACGCAGTATTTT.

The chain is built from TRBV7-9 and TRBJ2-7; D may be TRBD2 (6 bases). This CDR3 has 16 amino acids. Germline values: CDR1 SEHNR, CDR2 FQNEAQ (reference sequence). V gave up 5 bases and J gave up 6 bases, with 23 bases separating them. CDR3 sequence reads: CASSTFGGWGVGEQYF. Here the CDR3 DNA reads TGTGCCAGCAGCACCTTTGGAGGCTGGGGGGTGGGCGAGCAGTACTTC.

The V call is TRBV6-5, the J call TRBJ1-5; 7 positions agree with TRBD1. This CDR3 is built from 13 residues. V was clipped by 2 bases and J by 5 bases; unmatched bases: 0. The germline CDR1 and CDR2 sequences are MNHEY and SVGAGI. The CDR3 here is CASSYGTDQPQHF. The CDR3 region has the DNA TGTGCCAGCAGTTACGGGACAGATCAGCCCCAGCATTTT.